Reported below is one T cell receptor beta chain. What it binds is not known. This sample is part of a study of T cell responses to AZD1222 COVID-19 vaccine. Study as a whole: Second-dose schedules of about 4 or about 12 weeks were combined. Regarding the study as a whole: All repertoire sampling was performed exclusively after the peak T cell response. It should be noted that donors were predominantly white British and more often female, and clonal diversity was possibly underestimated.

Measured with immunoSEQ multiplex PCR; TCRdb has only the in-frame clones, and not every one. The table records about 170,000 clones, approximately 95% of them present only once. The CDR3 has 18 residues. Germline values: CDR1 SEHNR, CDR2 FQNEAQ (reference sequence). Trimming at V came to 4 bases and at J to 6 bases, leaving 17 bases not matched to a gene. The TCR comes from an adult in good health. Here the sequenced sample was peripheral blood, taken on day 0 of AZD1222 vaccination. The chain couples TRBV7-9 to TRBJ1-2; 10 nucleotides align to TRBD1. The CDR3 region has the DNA TGTGCCAGCAGCTCCGCCGGGACAGGGGCTTACGGAGGGAATGGCTACACCTTC. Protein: CASSSAGTGAYGGNGYTF.